Below, 27 T cell receptor beta chains from the same sample are listed, as sequenced in a study of blood T cell repertoires in COVID-19. The repertoire was sequenced with immunoSEQ multiplex PCR; TCRdb's copy has only in-frame clones and lacks some. The sample lists about 310,000 clones; 80% to 90% were seen once. The sample taken for sequencing was peripheral blood. The receptors were gathered from a man aged 45-65 years with active or convalescent COVID-19.

The gene calls are TRBV29-1 and TRBJ1-2, with a tentative D call TRBD1 (6 bases). Germline values: CDR1 SQVTM, CDR2 ANQGSEA. Trimming took off 0 bases at V and 7 bases at J, with 9 bases between the two ends. This CDR3 has 12 amino acids. The CDR3 sequence: CSVEEGGGGYTF. CDR3 nucleotide sequence: TGCAGCGTTGAAGAGGGAGGGGGTGGCTACACCTTC.

This clone appeared once. This sequence joins TRBV15 and TRBJ2-3; maybe TRBD2 (6 bases). The CDR3 contains 16 residues. With 0 bases removed from V and 5 bases from J, the gap between germline ends came to 15 bases. Germline loops: CDR1 LNHNV, CDR2 YYDKDF (reference sequence). CDR3 in amino acids: CATSRDRTGVEDTQYF. DNA of the CDR3: TGTGCCACCAGCAGAGATAGGACGGGAGTTGAAGATACGCAGTATTTT.

The rearrangement links TRBV28 to TRBJ1-3, with D unresolved. This CDR3 is 15 amino acids long. With 5 bases removed from V and 0 bases from J, the gap between germline ends came to 11 bases. Germline V gene sequence: CDR1 MDHEN, CDR2 SYDVKM. CDR3 sequence: CASSEVTFSGNTIYF. CDR3 coding DNA: TGTGCCAGCAGTGAGGTGACCTTCTCTGGAAACACCATATATTTT.

The rearrangement links TRBV5-5 to TRBJ2-5; the match to TRBD1 covers 8 bases. V lost 2 bases, J lost 4 bases, and 1 base stayed unmatched. There are 13 residues in the CDR3. Germline assignment: CDR1 SGHKS and CDR2 YYEKEE (reference sequence). The CDR3 bases are TGTGCCAGCAGCTTTACAGGGGGAGAGACCCAGTACTTC. It is translated as CASSFTGGETQYF. The full variable domain, with the rest looked up from reference TRBV5-5 and TRBJ2-5, is DAGVTQSPTHLIKTRGQQVTLRCSPISGHKSVSWYQQVLGQGPQFIFQYYEKEERGRGNFPDRFSARQFPNYSSELNVNALLLGDSALYLCASSFTGGETQYFGPGTRLLVL.

This chain joins TRBV7-2 and TRBJ2-5, with 8 bases that match TRBD1. The CDR3 loop spans 15 amino acids. J gave up 2 bases and V 5 bases, and 7 bases lay outside the gene matches. Germline V lookup: CDR1 SGHTA, CDR2 FQGNSA. Here the CDR3 DNA reads TGTGCCAGCAGCCTAATGGGACAGGAACAAGAGACCCAGTACTTC. It translates to CASSLMGQEQETQYF.

This rearrangement joins TRBV2 to TRBJ2-1, with a possible D match to TRBD1 (6 bases). Germline CDR1 and CDR2: SNHLY and FYNNEI. This CDR3 spans 17 amino acids. The V and J ends lost 7 bases and 0 bases respectively, with 19 bases between them. CDR3 coding DNA: TGTGCCAGCACGGGCAGGGGCCATGTAAGCTCCTACAATGAGCAGTTCTTC. Amino acid sequence: CASTGRGHVSSYNEQFF.

The genes are TRBV6-1 and TRBJ1-2; perhaps TRBD1 as D (6 bases). This CDR3 has 15 amino acids. Germline assignment: CDR1 MNHNS and CDR2 SASEGT. Trimming cost V 1 base and J 0 bases, with 9 bases left between them. CDR3 DNA sequence: TGTGCCAGCAGTGAAGGACAGGCAACTAACTATGGCTACACCTTC. Translation gives CASSEGQATNYGYTF.

This chain links TRBV9 with TRBJ1-1; 7 bases are a match to TRBD1. Germline V gene sequence: CDR1 SGDLS, CDR2 YYNGEE. The CDR3 has 15 residues. The junction had 13 bases not matched to a gene; V was cut back by 4 bases and J by 7 bases. CDR3 nucleotides: TGTGCCAGCAGCCCCAAGGGGGCTGGGGGTTATGAAGCTTTCTTT. It translates to CASSPKGAGGYEAFF.

This clone was seen only once. CDR3 region: CASSTRWTGGASGNTIYF. Written as DNA, the CDR3 is TGTGCCAGTAGTACCCGGTGGACAGGGGGAGCCTCTGGAAACACCATATATTTT. The V call is TRBV19, the J call TRBJ1-3; 10 bases are a match to TRBD1. The CDR3 totals 18 residues. CDR1 is LNHDA and CDR2 is SQIVND in the germline V gene (reference sequence). V gave up 4 bases and J gave up 0 bases; unmatched junction bases: 9.

The CDR3 sequence: CAWSTGTARGQPQHF. CDR3 coding DNA: TGTGCCTGGAGCACCGGGACAGCCAGAGGTCAGCCCCAGCATTTT. The J gene is TRBJ1-5, the V gene TRBV30; 7 bases fit TRBD1. The V gene end was trimmed by 3 bases and the J gene end by 6 bases; junction bases not matched to a gene: 11. CDR1 and CDR2 (germline): GTSNPN, SVGIG (reference sequence). This CDR3 is 15 amino acids long.

The rearrangement uses TRBV5-1 and TRBJ1-3; the D gene is possibly TRBD1 (5 bases). This CDR3 has 18 residues. Looked up from germline, CDR1 is SGHRS and CDR2 is YFSETQ. Trimming pared 4 bases from V and 0 bases from J, leaving 20 bases between. The CDR3 here is CASSPGGQGPFSGNTIYF. CDR3 coding DNA: TGCGCCAGCAGCCCGGGAGGCCAGGGACCCTTCTCTGGAAACACCATATATTTT.

The rearrangement links TRBV7-9 to TRBJ1-5; D might be TRBD1 (5 bases). V dropped 6 bases and J dropped 6 bases, with 15 bases sitting between them. The length of the CDR3 is 14 residues. In germline, CDR1 is SEHNR, CDR2 FQNEAQ (reference sequence). The CDR3 region is CASSFQGFGQPQHF. The CDR3 nucleotides read TGTGCCAGCAGTTTCCAGGGTTTTGGTCAGCCCCAGCATTTT.

V gene TRBV5-4 combines with J gene TRBJ1-6, with D unresolved. This CDR3 has 13 residues. Germline loops: CDR1 SGHNT, CDR2 YYREEE (reference sequence). Trimming cost V 5 bases and J 8 bases, with 11 bases left between them. CDR3 sequence reads: CASRLQEDSPLHF. In nucleotides, the CDR3 is TGTGCCAGCAGGCTCCAGGAGGATTCACCCCTCCACTTT.

The rearrangement uses TRBV2 and TRBJ2-2; the match to TRBD2 covers 10 bases. V shed 4 bases and J 2 bases; nucleotides not matched to a gene: 7. This CDR3 is 17 amino acids long. Germline V gives CDR1 SNHLY, CDR2 FYNNEI. The CDR3 is CASSGLAGAINTGELFF. The DNA for the CDR3 is TGTGCCAGCAGTGGCCTAGCGGGGGCCATAAACACCGGGGAGCTGTTTTTT.

The V and J genes are TRBV5-1 and TRBJ2-5; D is uncertain. There are 15 residues in the CDR3. CDR1 SGHRS and CDR2 YFSETQ come from the germline V gene. Trimming left V 1 base short and J 1 base short, with 11 bases between. The CDR3 sequence is CASSLQNTAQETQYF. CDR3 DNA: TGCGCCAGCAGCTTGCAAAATACAGCCCAAGAGACCCAGTACTTC.

The chain has TRBV30 and TRBJ2-1; 11 bases map to TRBD1. The V and J ends lost 3 bases and 8 bases, in that order; junction bases with no gene match: 15. The germline V gene has CDR1 GTSNPN and CDR2 SVGIG (reference sequence). The CDR3 is 17 residues long. The CDR3 DNA sequence: TGTGCCTGGAGCCGTCCCGGGACAGGGGGTTCAATTTATGAGCAGTTCTTC. As protein: CAWSRPGTGGSIYEQFF. The full variable domain, rest sourced from reference TRBV30 and TRBJ2-1, is SQTIHQWPATLVQPVGSPLSLECTVEGTSNPNLYWYRQAAGRGLQLLFYSVGIGQISSEVPQNLSASRPQDRQFILSSKKLLLSDSGFYLCAWSRPGTGGSIYEQFFGPGTRLTVL.

In its sample, this clone was seen a few times. The rearrangement uses TRBV28 and TRBJ1-6, with 7 bases matching TRBD1. Trimming cost V 10 bases and J 8 bases; bases outside gene matches: 11. Germline V lookup: CDR1 MDHEN, CDR2 SYDVKM. The CDR3 spans 14 residues. The CDR3 loop reads CATNRGQGYSPLHF. The CDR3 nucleotides are TGTGCCACAAACAGGGGTCAAGGGTATTCACCCCTCCACTTT.

The chain recombines TRBV5-6 with TRBJ2-5, with a tentative D call TRBD1 (6 bases). Germline values: CDR1 SGHDT, CDR2 YYEEEE. The CDR3 spans 19 residues. The germline V and J ends were trimmed by 1 base and 2 bases, with 24 bases remaining between them. The CDR3 sequence is CASSLMGQVTGTGQETQYF. The CDR3 nucleotides are TGTGCCAGCAGCTTGATGGGACAAGTGACCGGGACGGGTCAAGAGACCCAGTACTTC.

In the case of this clone: In the same sample, other DNA sequences code for this CDR3. The chain links TRBV30 to TRBJ1-3; D gene ambiguous. Between the trimmed V and J ends, which lost 2 bases and 0 bases, there was a span of 8 bases. The V gene's germline CDR1 is GTSNPN and CDR2 SVGIG (reference sequence). The CDR3 length is 14 residues. CDR3: CAWSTGSSGNTIYF. CDR3 sequence (DNA): TGTGCCTGGAGTACCGGTTCCTCTGGAAACACCATATATTTT.

This rearrangement joins TRBV6-5 to TRBJ1-1; TRBD1 is a possible D gene (6 bases). The germline gives CDR1 MNHEY, CDR2 SVGAGI. Trimming stripped 7 bases from V and 2 bases from J, with 11 bases between. The CDR3 length is 13 residues. CDR3 loop: CASTRTANTEAFF. CDR3 nucleotide sequence: TGTGCCAGCACCAGGACAGCAAACACTGAAGCTTTCTTT.

The chain uses TRBV7-3 and TRBJ2-2; D not certain. V shed 4 bases and J shed 0 bases, with 12 bases lying between them. The CDR3 consists of 16 residues. CDR1 is SGHTA and CDR2 is FQGTGA in the germline V gene. The DNA for the CDR3 is TGTGCCAGCAGCTCGTATTCCCAGGCGAACACCGGGGAGCTGTTTTTT. It codes for CASSSYSQANTGELFF. Full variable domain (missing parts from reference TRBV7-3 and TRBJ2-2): GAGVSQTPSNKVTEKGKYVELRCDPISGHTALYWYRQSLGQGPEFLIYFQGTGAADDSGLPNDRFFAVRPEGSVSTLKIQRTERGDSAVYLCASSSYSQANTGELFFGEGSRLTVL.

The chain links TRBV7-2 to TRBJ1-5; TRBD1 is a possible D gene (5 bases). V dropped 0 bases and J dropped 3 bases, with 9 bases sitting between them. Per germline, CDR1 SGHTA and CDR2 FQGNSA. The CDR3 covers 15 residues. Here the CDR3 reads CASSLAGGYNQPQHF. The DNA of the CDR3 is TGTGCCAGCAGCTTAGCGGGGGGTTACAATCAGCCCCAGCATTTT.

V gene TRBV19 combines with J gene TRBJ1-1; D unclear. Trimming left V 7 bases short and J 3 bases short, with 15 bases between. This CDR3 spans 14 amino acids. Germline CDR1 and CDR2: LNHDA and SQIVND (reference sequence). The CDR3 sequence is CASNAPAADTEAFF. The CDR3 region has the DNA TGTGCCAGTAACGCCCCGGCGGCGGACACTGAAGCTTTCTTT.

The V and J genes are TRBV7-9 and TRBJ2-1, with TRBD1 identical over 10 bases. V dropped 4 bases and J dropped 4; count of bases not matched to a gene: 7. Looked up from germline, CDR1 is SEHNR and CDR2 is FQNEAQ (reference sequence). This CDR3 has 16 residues. The CDR3 loop is CASSSSGTGDYNEQFF. DNA of the CDR3: TGTGCCAGCAGCTCAAGTGGGACAGGGGATTACAATGAGCAGTTCTTC.

The chain couples TRBV14 to TRBJ2-5; D remains unclear. In germline, CDR1 is SGHDN, CDR2 FVKESK. The CDR3 is 11 residues long. Deletions cut 3 bases from V and 4 bases from J, with 3 bases between. In DNA, the CDR3 is TGTGCCAGCAGCCAGCGAGAGACCCAGTACTTC. Translating it yields CASSQRETQYF.

This clone was seen a handful of times. The chain couples TRBV4-3 to TRBJ1-2; D perhaps matches TRBD1 (5 bases). The germline V gene has CDR1 LGHNA and CDR2 YSLEER. Trimming cost V 0 bases and J 8 bases, with 19 bases left between them. The CDR3 covers 16 residues. The CDR3: CASSQDLVRVPGGYTF. The CDR3 DNA is TGCGCCAGCAGCCAAGATCTGGTCAGGGTACCCGGCGGCTACACCTTC.

The chain is built from TRBV19 and TRBJ1-4; D gene unclear. Deletions cut 2 bases from V and 0 bases from J, with 13 bases between. The CDR3 covers 17 residues. From germline, CDR1 is LNHDA and CDR2 SQIVND (reference sequence). The CDR3 coding sequence is TGTGCCAGTAGTATATTAGGAGGGCCAACAACTAATGAAAAACTGTTTTTT. Translated: CASSILGGPTTNEKLFF.